This T cell receptor beta chain appears in the sequencing data of a study of OX40 agonist ivuxolimab in advanced cancers. Some clones are missing from TCRdb's copy, which holds only in-frame ones; the method was immunoSEQ multiplex PCR. The table includes tens of thousands of clones, around 90% detected once. V lost 1 base and J lost 0, with 8 bases in between. Germline loops: CDR1 SGHNT, CDR2 YENEEA. The CDR3 covers 15 residues. This sequence was found in an adult with an advanced solid tumor such as melanoma, head and neck, liver or kidney cancer. The chain recombines TRBV11-3 with TRBJ2-3; D call uncertain. Specimen: CD4+ or CD8+ T cells sorted from blood, collected in a trial of the OX40 agonist ivuxolimab. CDR3 sequence (DNA): TGTGCCAGCAGCTTAGTTTTTCCTAGCACAGATACGCAGTATTTT. It yields the protein CASSLVFPSTDTQYF.